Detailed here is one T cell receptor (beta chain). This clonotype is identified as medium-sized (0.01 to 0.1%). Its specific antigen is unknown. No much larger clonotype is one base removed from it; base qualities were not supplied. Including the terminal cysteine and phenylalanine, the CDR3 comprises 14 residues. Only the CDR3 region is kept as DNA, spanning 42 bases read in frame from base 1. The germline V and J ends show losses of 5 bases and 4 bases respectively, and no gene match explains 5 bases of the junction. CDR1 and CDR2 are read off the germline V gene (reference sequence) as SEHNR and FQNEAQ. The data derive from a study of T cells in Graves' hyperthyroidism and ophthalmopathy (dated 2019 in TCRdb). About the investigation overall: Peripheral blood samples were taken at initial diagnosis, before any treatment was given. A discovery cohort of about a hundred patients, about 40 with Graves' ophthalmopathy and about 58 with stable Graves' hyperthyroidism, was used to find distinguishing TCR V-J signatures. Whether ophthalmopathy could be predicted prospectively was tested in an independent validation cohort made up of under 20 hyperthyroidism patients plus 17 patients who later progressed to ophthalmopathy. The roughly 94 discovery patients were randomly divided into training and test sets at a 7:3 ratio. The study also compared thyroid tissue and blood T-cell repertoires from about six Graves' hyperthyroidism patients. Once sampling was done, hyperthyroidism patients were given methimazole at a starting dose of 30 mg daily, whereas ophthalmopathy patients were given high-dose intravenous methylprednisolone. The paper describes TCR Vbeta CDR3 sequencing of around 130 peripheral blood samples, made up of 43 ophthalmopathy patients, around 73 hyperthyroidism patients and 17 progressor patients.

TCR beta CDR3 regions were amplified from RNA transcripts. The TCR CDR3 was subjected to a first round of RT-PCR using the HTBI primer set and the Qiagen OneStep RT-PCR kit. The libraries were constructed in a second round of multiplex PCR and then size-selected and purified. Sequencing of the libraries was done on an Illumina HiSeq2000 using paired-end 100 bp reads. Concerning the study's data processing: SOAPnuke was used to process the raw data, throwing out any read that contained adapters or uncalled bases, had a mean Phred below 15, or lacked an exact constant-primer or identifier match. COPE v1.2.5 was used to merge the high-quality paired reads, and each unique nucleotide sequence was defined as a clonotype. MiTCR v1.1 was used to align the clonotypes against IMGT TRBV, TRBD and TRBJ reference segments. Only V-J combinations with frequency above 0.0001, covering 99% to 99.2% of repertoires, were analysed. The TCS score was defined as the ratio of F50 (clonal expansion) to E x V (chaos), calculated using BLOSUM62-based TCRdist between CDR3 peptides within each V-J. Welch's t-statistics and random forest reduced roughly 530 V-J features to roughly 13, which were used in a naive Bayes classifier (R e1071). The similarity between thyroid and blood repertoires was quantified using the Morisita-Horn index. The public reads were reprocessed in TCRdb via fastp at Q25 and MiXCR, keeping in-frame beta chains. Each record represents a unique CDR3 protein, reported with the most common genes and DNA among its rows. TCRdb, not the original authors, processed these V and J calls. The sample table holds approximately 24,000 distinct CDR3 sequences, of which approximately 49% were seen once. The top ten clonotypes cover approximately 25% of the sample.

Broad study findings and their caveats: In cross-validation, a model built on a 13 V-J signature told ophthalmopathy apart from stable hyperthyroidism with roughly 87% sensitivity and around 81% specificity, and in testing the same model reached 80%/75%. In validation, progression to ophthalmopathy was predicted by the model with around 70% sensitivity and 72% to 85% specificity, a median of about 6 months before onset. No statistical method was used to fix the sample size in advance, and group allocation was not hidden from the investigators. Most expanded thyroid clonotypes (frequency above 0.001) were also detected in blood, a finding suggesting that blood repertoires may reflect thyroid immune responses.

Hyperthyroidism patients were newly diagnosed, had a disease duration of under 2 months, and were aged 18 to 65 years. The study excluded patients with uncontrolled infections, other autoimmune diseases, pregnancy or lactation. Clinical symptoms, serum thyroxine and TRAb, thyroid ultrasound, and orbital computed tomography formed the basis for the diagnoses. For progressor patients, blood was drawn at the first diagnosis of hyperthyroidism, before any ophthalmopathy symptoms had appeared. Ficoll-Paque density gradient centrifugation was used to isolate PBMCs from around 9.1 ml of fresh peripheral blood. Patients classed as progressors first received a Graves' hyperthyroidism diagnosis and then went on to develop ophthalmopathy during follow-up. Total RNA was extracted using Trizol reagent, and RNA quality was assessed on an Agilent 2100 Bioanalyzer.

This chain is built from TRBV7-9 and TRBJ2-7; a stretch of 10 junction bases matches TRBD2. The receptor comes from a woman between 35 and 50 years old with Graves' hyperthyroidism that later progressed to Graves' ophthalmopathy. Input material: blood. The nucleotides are TGTGCCAGCAGCGTAACTAGCGGGATGTACGAGCAGTACTTC. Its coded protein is CASSVTSGMYEQYF.